These 5 T cell receptor beta chains were all obtained from the same sample, sequenced in a study of T cells in women clearing cervical HPV infection. Libraries were prepared by immunoSEQ multiplex PCR; TCRdb keeps only in-frame clonotypes and omits some of them. The sample has tens of thousands of clones. Sequencing used blood buffy coat. The receptors were sampled from a woman between 18 and 69 years old with a cervical HPV16 infection that either progressed to CIN3+ or cleared (not recorded which).

For this clone: The read falls 3 residues short of the CDR3 end, and the missing part is taken from the germline J gene. The chain joins TRBV10-1 to TRBJ2-3; the D is unclear. Trimming removed 0 bases from V and 0 bases from J, with 7 bases in between. This CDR3 contains 15 residues. Germline values: CDR1 WNHNN, CDR2 SYGVQD (reference sequence). CDR3 DNA, as far as it was read: TGCGCCAGCAGTGAGTCGACTGGGAGCACAGATACG. It yields the protein CASSESTGSTDT. The full CDR3 is CASSESTGSTDTQYF.

Concerning this clone: The CDR3 end falls 3 residues outside the read, so it is completed with the germline J gene. The chain carries TRBV6-4 and TRBJ1-2; possible D gene TRBD1, 6 bases. CDR1 and CDR2 from the germline V gene are MRHNA and SNTAGT. Trimming stripped 0 bases from V and 2 bases from J, with 16 bases between. The CDR3 length is 17 residues. The CDR3 DNA, read in part, is TGTGCCAGCAGTGACTCAGGGGGACCAATCCCGAACTATGGC. Amino acids: CASSDSGGPIPNYG. The CDR3 reads in full as CASSDSGGPIPNYGYTF.

Turning to this clone: The read falls 3 residues short of the CDR3 end, and the missing part is taken from the germline J gene. The genes are TRBV19 and TRBJ2-7; 7 bases are a match to TRBD2. The CDR3 sequence is 13 residues long. V lost 4 bases to trimming and J lost 3 bases; unmatched junction nucleotides: 3. Germline V gives CDR1 LNHDA, CDR2 SQIVND (reference sequence). The chain's CDR3 is CASSNPGGYEQYF. CDR3 bases read: TGTGCCAGTAGTAATCCGGGGGGCTACGAG.

Comments on this clone: The read falls 3 residues short of the CDR3 end, and the missing part is taken from the germline J gene. V is TRBV5-1 and J is TRBJ1-6; 7 nucleotides agree with TRBD1. The CDR3 covers 14 residues. The germline V gene encodes CDR1 SGHRS and CDR2 YFSETQ. Losses at the gene ends were 3 bases for V and 3 bases for J; bases not matched to a gene: 0. The CDR3 reads CASSWDSYNSPLHF. CDR3 bases read: TGCGCCAGCAGCTGGGACAGCTATAATTCACCC. The full variable domain, its missing parts supplied by reference TRBV5-1 and TRBJ1-6, is KAGVTQTPRYLIKTRGQQVTLSCSPISGHRSVSWYQQTPGQGLQFLFEYFSETQRNKGNFPGRFSGRQFSNSRSEMNVSTLELGDSALYLCASSWDSYNSPLHFGNGTRLTVT.

A remark on this clone: The read gets to within 3 residues of the CDR3 end, and the germline J gene fills in the rest. This chain links TRBV20-1 with TRBJ2-3, with 7 bases identical to TRBD2. CDR1 is DFQATT, CDR2 SNEGSKA, per germline (reference sequence). Trimming took 3 bases from V and 3 from J; bases not matched to a gene: 3. The CDR3 covers 13 residues. The CDR3 DNA, read in part, is TGCAGTGCTAGCGGGGGGAATACAGATACG. Its translation is CSASGGNTDT. The entire CDR3 sequence reads CSASGGNTDTQYF.